This record concerns one TCR beta chain sequence. This sample was included in a study of Ad26.COV2.S vaccination and SARS-CoV-2 variants. The assay was immunoSEQ multiplex PCR, and TCRdb's table has in-frame clones only and misses some. The sample carries roughly 380,000 clones, 92% recorded once. CDR3 size: 16 residues. From germline, CDR1 is SGHRS and CDR2 YFSETQ. V was pared by 0 bases and J by 0 bases, with 12 bases between. The receptor comes from a human donor who had recovered from COVID-19. Sequences were derived from peripheral blood, sampled after recovery from COVID-19. V gene TRBV5-1 combines with J gene TRBJ2-5; D possibly corresponds to TRBD1 (6 bases). In DNA form, the CDR3 reads TGCGCCAGCAGCTTGGGGGGACATACGTACCAAGAGACCCAGTACTTC. Encoded protein: CASSLGGHTYQETQYF.